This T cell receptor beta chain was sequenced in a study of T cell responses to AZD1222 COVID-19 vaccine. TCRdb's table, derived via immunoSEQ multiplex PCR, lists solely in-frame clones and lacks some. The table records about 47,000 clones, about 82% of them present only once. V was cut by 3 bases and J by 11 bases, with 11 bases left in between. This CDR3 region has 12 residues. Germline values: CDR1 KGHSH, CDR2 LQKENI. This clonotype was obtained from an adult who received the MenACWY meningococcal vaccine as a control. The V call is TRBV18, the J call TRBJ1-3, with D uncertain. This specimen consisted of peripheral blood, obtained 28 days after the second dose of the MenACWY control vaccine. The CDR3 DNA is TGTGCCAGCTCACCCCGCGGGGTCGCCATATATTTT. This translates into CASSPRGVAIYF.